A single sample gave rise to the 2 T cell receptor beta chains below, sequenced in a study of OX40 agonist ivuxolimab in advanced cancers. TCRdb's copy holds only in-frame clones and misses some; the assay was immunoSEQ multiplex PCR. The sample yields tens of thousands of clones, 84% seen once. The sequences come from CD4+ or CD8+ T cells sorted from blood, collected in a trial of the OX40 agonist ivuxolimab. Source of these receptors: an adult with an advanced solid tumor such as melanoma, head and neck, liver or kidney cancer.

V is TRBV7-6 and J is TRBJ1-5; 7 positions agree with TRBD1. J was trimmed by 2 bases and V by 2 bases; bases with no gene match: 0. Looked up from germline, CDR1 is SGHVS and CDR2 is FNYEAQ. This CDR3 has 14 amino acids. In nucleotides, the CDR3 is TGTGCCAGCAGCTTAACAGGGGGCAATCAGCCCCAGCATTTT. Amino acid sequence: CASSLTGGNQPQHF.

V is TRBV2 and J is TRBJ1-1, with 7 bases matching TRBD1. J gave up 8 bases and V 7 bases, and 7 bases lay outside the gene matches. Germline V gene data show CDR1 as SNHLY and CDR2 as FYNNEI. The CDR3 covers 12 residues. For the CDR3, the DNA is TGTGCCAGCAACTGGGGGACAGCGGAAGCTTTCTTT. Residues: CASNWGTAEAFF.